This record looks at one T cell receptor beta chain sequence and its context. This clone was observed a few times. This clone's antigen is unknown. Base qualities are not recorded, but no much larger clone differs from it by a single base. The sample is drawn from a study of blood T cell repertoires in COVID-19 (dated by TCRdb to 2020 to 2021). Background on the whole study: The collaborator samples originated in the United States, Italy and Spain and spanned the acute and convalescent phases of COVID-19. The prospective study material was composed of cDNA or gDNA derived from T cells, B-cell-depleted T cells, or PBMCs. The dataset comprised deeply sampled blood TCRbeta repertoires from subjects exposed to, actively infected with, or recovered from COVID-19. The repertoires were released in a freely available public database intended as a resource for research on the immune response to SARS-CoV-2. Samples came from the ongoing ImmuneRACE study (first 160 participants) plus 1,254 subjects from 6 global collaborators. A de-identified subject ID, COVID-19 status, age in years and sex were almost always included in the sample metadata. Where available, HLA class I and class II types were obtained from metadata supplied by the sample provider rather than from assay-based typing. What the work shows at the level of the full study, not this receptor alone: The amount of clinical and demographic metadata varied by source and participant and was provided uncurated.

The CDR3 holds 16 amino acids from the cysteine to the phenylalanine. The entry retains the CDR3 DNA only, 48 bases that are in frame from base 1. CDR1 and CDR2 were assigned from the germline V gene (reference sequence) as GTSNPN and SVGIG. V is shortened by 4 bases, J by 0 bases, and the region joining them spans 13 bases. Whole blood was collected in K2EDTA tubes by collaborating institutions according to the institutions' own protocols. Collaborator samples were shipped for TCRbeta analysis as frozen whole blood, isolated PBMCs, or DNA extracted from either sample type. The immunoSEQ Assay, a bias-controlled multiplex PCR, was used to amplify TCRbeta CDR3 regions from genomic DNA. From the authors' description of their analysis: Within the assay, amplification of reference gene primers was used to estimate how many nucleated cells each sample contained. To quantify the absolute abundance of each unique TCRbeta CDR3 rearrangement, sequence reads were collapsed and filtered. For each sample, productive Simpson clonality was calculated as the square root of Simpson's diversity index across productive rearrangements. The clones in this table, taken by TCRdb from immuneACCESS, are in-frame only. Not every clone is retained; where verified, under half of the shortfall comes from an unresolved V gene, and the cause of the rest is unknown. The V and J calls and clone size were taken over from that table, and D and trimming were inferred from the DNA. The sample table contains more than 150,000 clones; only one count was recorded for over 70% of them. Less than 3% of the sample belongs to the ten largest clones.

The source material was peripheral blood. The sequence was obtained from a woman aged 55-69 years with acute or convalescent COVID-19. Rearrangement joined TRBV30 to TRBJ1-6; there is no confident call for the D gene. The CDR3 region: CAWTAGDRSYNSPLHF. Here is the DNA: TGTGCCTGGACCGCGGGAGATCGCTCCTATAATTCACCCCTCCACTTT. When the CDR3 is completed using the reference TRBV30 and TRBJ1-6 genes on either side, the full variable domain is SQTIHQWPATLVQPVGSPLSLECTVEGTSNPNLYWYRQAAGRGLQLLFYSVGIGQISSEVPQNLSASRPQDRQFILSSKKLLLSDSGFYLCAWTAGDRSYNSPLHFGNGTRLTVT.